One sample yielded the 3 T cell receptor beta chains listed below, sequenced in a study of T cells in Graves' hyperthyroidism and ophthalmopathy. TCR beta CDR3 regions were amplified from RNA transcripts. Carried out on the TCR CDR3, a first-round RT-PCR used the HTBI primer set. TCRdb reanalysed the multiplex PCR reads using MiXCR and keeps one entry per CDR3 protein. The sample lists some 320,000 distinct CDR3 sequences, around 13% occurring once. Sequenced sample: blood. The receptors derive from a woman aged 40 to 55 with Graves' ophthalmopathy.

In its sample, this clonotype was seen many times. The CDR3 DNA reads as TGTGCCAGCAGTTTTTCGAGGACTTTACTATACTTC. This gives the protein CASSFSRTLLYF. The J gene is TRBJ2-4, the V gene TRBV12-3 or TRBV12-4, with TRBD2 as a possible D gene (5 bases). Deletions cut 3 bases from V and 16 bases from J, with 16 bases between. There are 12 residues in the CDR3.

There are many counts of this clonotype. This chain links TRBV18 with TRBJ2-1; TRBD2 might be the D (5 bases). CDR3 length: 13 residues. The germline V and J ends were trimmed by 1 base and 9 bases, with 10 bases remaining between them. The germline gives CDR1 KGHSH, CDR2 LQKENI. CDR3 sequence reads: CASSPLPSREQFF. Here the CDR3 DNA reads TGTGCCAGCTCACCACTCCCTAGCCGTGAGCAGTTCTTC.

This clonotype was observed at least ten times. The genes are TRBV6-1 and TRBJ2-5; weak D call: TRBD1 (6 bases). Looked up from germline, CDR1 is MNHNS and CDR2 is SASEGT. Trimming shortened V by 4 bases and J by 5 bases, and 23 bases separated the two germline ends. The CDR3 runs 17 residues. In DNA form, the CDR3 reads TGTGCCAGCAGTGTTGCCGGGACACGCATTAAGGCGGAGACCCAGTACTTC. Its translation is CASSVAGTRIKAETQYF.